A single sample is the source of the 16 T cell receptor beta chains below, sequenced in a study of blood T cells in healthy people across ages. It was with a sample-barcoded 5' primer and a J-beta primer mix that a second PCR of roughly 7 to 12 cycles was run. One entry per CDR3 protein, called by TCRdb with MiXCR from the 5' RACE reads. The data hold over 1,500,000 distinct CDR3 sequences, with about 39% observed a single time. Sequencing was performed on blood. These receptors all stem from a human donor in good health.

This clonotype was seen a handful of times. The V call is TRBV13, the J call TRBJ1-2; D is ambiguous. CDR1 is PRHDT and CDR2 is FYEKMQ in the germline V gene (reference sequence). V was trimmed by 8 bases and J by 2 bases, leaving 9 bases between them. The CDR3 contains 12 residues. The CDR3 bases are TGTGCCAGCGGAGCGGGAAACTATGGCTACACCTTC. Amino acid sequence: CASGAGNYGYTF. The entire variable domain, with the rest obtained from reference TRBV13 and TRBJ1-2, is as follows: AAGVIQSPRHLIKEKRETATLKCYPIPRHDTVYWYQQGPGQDPQFLISFYEKMQSDKGSIPDRFSAQQFSDYHSELNMSSLELGDSALYFCASGAGNYGYTFGSGTRLTVV.

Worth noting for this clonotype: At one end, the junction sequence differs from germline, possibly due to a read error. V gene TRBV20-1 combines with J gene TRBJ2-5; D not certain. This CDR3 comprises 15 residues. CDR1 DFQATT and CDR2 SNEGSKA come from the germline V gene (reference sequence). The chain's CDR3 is CSASSQLVGQETQDF. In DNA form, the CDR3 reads TGCAGTGCTAGCTCCCAACTTGTAGGGCAAGAGACCCAGGACTTC.

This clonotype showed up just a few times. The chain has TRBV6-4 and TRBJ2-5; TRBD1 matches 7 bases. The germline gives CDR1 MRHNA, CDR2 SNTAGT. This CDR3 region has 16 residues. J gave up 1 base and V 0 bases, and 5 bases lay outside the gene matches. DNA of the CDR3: TGTGCCAGCAGTGACTCGACCCACAGGGGCCAAGAGACCCAGTACTTC. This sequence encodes CASSDSTHRGQETQYF.

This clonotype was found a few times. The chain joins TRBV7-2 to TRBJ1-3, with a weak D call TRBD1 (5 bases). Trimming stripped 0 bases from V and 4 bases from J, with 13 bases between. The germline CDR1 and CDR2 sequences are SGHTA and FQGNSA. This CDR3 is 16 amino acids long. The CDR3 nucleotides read TGTGCCAGCAGCTTAGCGTGGACAAATCCAGGAAACACCATATATTTT. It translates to CASSLAWTNPGNTIYF.

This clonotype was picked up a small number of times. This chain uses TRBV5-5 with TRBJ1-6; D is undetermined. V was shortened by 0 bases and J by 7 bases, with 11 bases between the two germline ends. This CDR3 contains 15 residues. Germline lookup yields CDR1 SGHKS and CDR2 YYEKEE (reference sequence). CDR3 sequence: CASSLEAEKNSPLHF. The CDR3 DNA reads TGTGCCAGCAGCTTGGAGGCGGAGAAAAATTCACCCCTCCACTTT. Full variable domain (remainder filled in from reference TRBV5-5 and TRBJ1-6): DAGVTQSPTHLIKTRGQQVTLRCSPISGHKSVSWYQQVLGQGPQFIFQYYEKEERGRGNFPDRFSARQFPNYSSELNVNALLLGDSALYLCASSLEAEKNSPLHFGNGTRLTVT.

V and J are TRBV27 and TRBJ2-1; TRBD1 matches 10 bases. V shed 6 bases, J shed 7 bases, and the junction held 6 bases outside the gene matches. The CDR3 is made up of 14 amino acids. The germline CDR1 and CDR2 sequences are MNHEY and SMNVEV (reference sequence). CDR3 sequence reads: CASRTGGAWNEQFF. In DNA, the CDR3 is TGTGCCAGCAGGACAGGGGGCGCATGGAATGAGCAGTTCTTC.

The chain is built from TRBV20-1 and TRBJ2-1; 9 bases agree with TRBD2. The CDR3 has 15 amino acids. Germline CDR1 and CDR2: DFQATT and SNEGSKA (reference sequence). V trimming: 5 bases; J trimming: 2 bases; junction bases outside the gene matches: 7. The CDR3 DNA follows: TGCAGTGCTCCATCTCTAGCGGGGACCTACAATGAGCAGTTCTTC. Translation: CSAPSLAGTYNEQFF.

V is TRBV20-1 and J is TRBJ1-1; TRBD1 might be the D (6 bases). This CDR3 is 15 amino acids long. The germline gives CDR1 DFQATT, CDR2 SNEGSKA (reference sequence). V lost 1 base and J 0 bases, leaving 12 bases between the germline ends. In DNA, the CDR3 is TGCAGTGCTAGAGGAGATAGGGGGATGAACACTGAAGCTTTCTTT. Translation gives CSARGDRGMNTEAFF.

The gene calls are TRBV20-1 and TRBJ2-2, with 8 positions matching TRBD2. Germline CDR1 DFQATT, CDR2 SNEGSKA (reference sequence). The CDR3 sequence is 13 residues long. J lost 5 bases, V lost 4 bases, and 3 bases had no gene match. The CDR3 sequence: CSANGGGTGELFF. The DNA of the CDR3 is TGCAGTGCTAACGGGGGGGGGACCGGGGAGCTGTTTTTT.

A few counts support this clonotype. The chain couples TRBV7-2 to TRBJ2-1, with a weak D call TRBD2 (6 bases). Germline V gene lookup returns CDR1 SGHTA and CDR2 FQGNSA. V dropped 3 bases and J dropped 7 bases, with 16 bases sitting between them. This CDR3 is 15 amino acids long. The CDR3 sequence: CASSFRTTTTNEQFF. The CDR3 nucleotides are TGTGCCAGCAGCTTTAGGACTACTACTACAAATGAGCAGTTCTTC.

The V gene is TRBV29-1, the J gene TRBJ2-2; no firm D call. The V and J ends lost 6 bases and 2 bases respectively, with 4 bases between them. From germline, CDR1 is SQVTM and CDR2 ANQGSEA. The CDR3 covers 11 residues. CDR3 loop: CSVHNTGELFF. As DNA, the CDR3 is TGCAGCGTCCACAACACCGGGGAGCTGTTTTTT.

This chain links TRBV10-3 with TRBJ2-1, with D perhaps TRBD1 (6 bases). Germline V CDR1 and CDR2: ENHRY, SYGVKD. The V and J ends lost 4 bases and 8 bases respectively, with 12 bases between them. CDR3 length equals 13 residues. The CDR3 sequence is CAISGTDGDEQFF. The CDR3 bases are TGTGCCATCAGTGGGACAGACGGGGATGAGCAGTTCTTC.

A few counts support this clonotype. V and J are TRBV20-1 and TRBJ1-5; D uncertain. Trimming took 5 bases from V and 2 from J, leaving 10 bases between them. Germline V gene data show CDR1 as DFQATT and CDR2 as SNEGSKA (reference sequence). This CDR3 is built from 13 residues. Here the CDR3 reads CSARATGNQPQHF. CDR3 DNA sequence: TGCAGTGCTCGGGCGACGGGCAATCAGCCCCAGCATTTT.

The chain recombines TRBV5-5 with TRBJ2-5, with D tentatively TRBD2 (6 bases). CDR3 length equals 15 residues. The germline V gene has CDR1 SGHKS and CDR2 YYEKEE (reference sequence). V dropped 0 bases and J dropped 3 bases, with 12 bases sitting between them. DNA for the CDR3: TGTGCCAGCAGCTTGGCGGGGTGGGGGGAAGAGACCCAGTACTTC. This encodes CASSLAGWGEETQYF.

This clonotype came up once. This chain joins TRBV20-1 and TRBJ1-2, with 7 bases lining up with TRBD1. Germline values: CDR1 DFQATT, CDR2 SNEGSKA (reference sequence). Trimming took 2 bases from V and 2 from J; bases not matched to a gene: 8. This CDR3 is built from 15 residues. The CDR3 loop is CSARPAVDRNYGYTF. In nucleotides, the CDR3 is TGCAGTGCTAGACCCGCCGTGGACAGGAACTATGGCTACACCTTC.

The CDR3 sequence is CASSGRTGANQPQHF. CDR3 sequence (DNA): TGTGCCAGCAGTGGTAGGACAGGGGCTAATCAGCCCCAGCATTTT. This chain uses TRBV2 with TRBJ1-5; 9 bases agree with TRBD1. V lost 4 bases to trimming and J lost 4 bases; unmatched junction nucleotides: 5. This CDR3 region has 15 residues. CDR1 and CDR2 (germline): SNHLY, FYNNEI.